Shown below are 27 T cell receptor beta chains from a single sample sequenced in a study of tumor-infiltrating lymphocytes in primary liver carcinoma. Total RNA and DNA came together from approximately 20-30 mg of bulk tissue without cell sorting. Using a constant-region primer together with ProtoScript II reverse transcriptase, TCR beta cDNA was made from 500 ng of total RNA. Nested multiplex PCR, run for three rounds with slightly modified ARM-PCR, yielded TCR beta libraries. The study ran its first two PCR rounds for nine to ten cycles each, using TRBV1-TRBV30 forward primers and a C-beta reverse primer. Each CDR3 protein is one row after TCRdb ran MiXCR on the multiplex PCR reads. Among more than 45,000 distinct CDR3 sequences listed, 60% to 80% were seen once. Sequences were obtained from liver tumor tissue from sampling region 5. The subset denotes: tumor region T5, tumor centre. The receptors were sampled from a man in his forties with primary liver carcinoma and hepatitis B virus infection.

This chain links TRBV9 with TRBJ2-1; 13 bases fit TRBD2. J was trimmed by 9 bases and V by 0 bases; bases with no gene match: 9. The CDR3 contains 17 residues. In germline, CDR1 is SGDLS, CDR2 YYNGEE. The CDR3 sequence is CASSVGAGLAGRVEQFF. CDR3 bases: TGTGCCAGCAGCGTAGGGGCGGGACTAGCGGGAAGGGTTGAGCAGTTCTTC. Full variable domain (remainder filled in from reference TRBV9 and TRBJ2-1): DSGVTQTPKHLITATGQRVTLRCSPRSGDLSVYWYQQSLDQGLQFLIQYYNGEERAKGNILERFSAQQFPDLHSELNLSSLELGDSALYFCASSVGAGLAGRVEQFFGPGTRLTVL.

A remark on this clonotype: The junction departs from germline at one end; a sequencing error may be responsible. The chain is built from TRBV4-2 and TRBJ2-1; TRBD2 aligns across 10 bases. Germline CDR1 reads LGHNA; CDR2 reads YNFKEQ. The CDR3 has 18 residues. CDR3 DNA sequence: TGCGCCAGCAGCCAAGTGACTAGCGGGCTCAGCCCCTACAATGAGCAGTTCTTC. As protein: CASSQVTSGLSPYNEQFF.

Comment on this clonotype: One end of the junction varies from germline; a read error may be responsible. The gene calls are TRBV10-3 and TRBJ1-5; TRBD1 aligns across 8 bases. Germline-derived CDR1 and CDR2 are ENHRY and SYGVKD. The CDR3 has 15 residues. DNA for the CDR3: TGTGCCATCAGCCGCGGACAGGGAGCAAGGGAGTCCCAGCTTTTT. It translates to CAISRGQGARESQLF.

The table lists this clonotype with a few counts. Likely a read error: the CDR3 ends without its conserved phenylalanine or tryptophan. CDR3 in amino acids: CASSVGTMGSYEQYL. CDR3 nucleotide sequence: TGTGCCAGCAGTGTTGGGACGATGGGCTCCTACGAGCAGTACTTA. This chain joins TRBV6-1 and TRBJ2-7; D is possibly TRBD1 or TRBD2 (5 bases each). V lost 4 bases to trimming and J lost 0 bases, with 13 bases between them. The length of the CDR3 is 15 residues. Germline loops: CDR1 MNHNS, CDR2 SASEGT.

This clonotype was picked up one time. A much bigger clone sits one base away, suggesting this may be a read error. Because it lacks the conserved phenylalanine or tryptophan at the end, this CDR3 is likely a read error. The V call is TRBV12-3 or TRBV12-4, the J call TRBJ2-1, with unresolved D. V was clipped by 5 bases and J by 12 bases, with 20 bases between them. CDR3 length equals 14 residues. DNA for the CDR3: TGTGCCAGCAGTATCAGCCTTACAGCAGGATGGCAGTTCCTC. As protein: CASSISLTAGWQFL.

On this clonotype: This CDR3 is missing its conserved last phenylalanine or tryptophan, likely due to a read error. The V and J genes are TRBV11-2 and TRBJ2-7, with 10 bases fitting TRBD1. V gave up 2 bases and J gave up 5 bases; unmatched junction bases: 6. Germline CDR1 reads SGHAT; CDR2 reads FQNNGV. The CDR3 runs 15 residues. CDR3: CASSLRWTGGNEQYL. For the CDR3, the DNA is TGTGCCAGCAGCTTACGATGGACAGGGGGAAACGAGCAGTACCTG.

On this clonotype: Mismatch with germline at one junction end may stem from a read error. The genes are TRBV6-2 or TRBV6-3 and TRBJ2-7, with a weak D call TRBD2 (5 bases). The CDR3 totals 16 residues. Germline V lookup: CDR1 MNHEY, CDR2 SVGEGT. The CDR3 spells CVSGYSSIDYSYEQYF. The CDR3 DNA is TGTGTCAGCGGTTACTCGAGTATCGACTATTCCTACGAGCAGTACTTT.

On this clonotype: Its ends do not fully match the called genes, so a read error is possible. This chain uses TRBV30 with TRBJ2-1; no definite D call. The CDR3 loop spans 11 amino acids. Germline V lookup: CDR1 GTSNPN, CDR2 SVGIG (reference sequence). This CDR3 reads CAWNLLNEQFF. DNA of the CDR3: TGTGCCTGGAATCTCCTCAATGAGCAGTTTTTC.

This clonotype has only one observation. The junction departs from the called germline gene at one end, perhaps through a read error. The V gene is TRBV6-1, the J gene TRBJ2-3, with D tentatively TRBD1 (7 bases). CDR3 length equals 14 residues. Germline V gene lookup returns CDR1 MNHNS and CDR2 SASEGT. The CDR3 DNA reads TGTGCCAGCATGATGGGCAGGGGGGCCGATACGCAGTTTTTT. Protein product: CASMMGRGADTQFF.

A note on this clonotype: Given a much more abundant clone one base away, this may be a read error. The rearrangement joins TRBV28 to TRBJ2-1; TRBD2 is a possible D gene (6 bases). CDR1 and CDR2 (germline): MDHEN, SYDVKM. The CDR3 is made up of 14 amino acids. The germline V and J ends were trimmed by 10 bases and 6 bases, with 19 bases remaining between them. DNA for the CDR3: TGTGCCAACAGCCCGGGACTCCGATTCAATGAGCAGTTCTTC. It yields the protein CANSPGLRFNEQFF.

For this clonotype: A junction boundary mismatches the germline segment, possibly from a read error. The rearrangement uses TRBV5-6 and TRBJ2-5; D might be TRBD1 (5 bases). Looked up from germline, CDR1 is SGHDT and CDR2 is YYEEEE. CDR3 size: 14 residues. The DNA for the CDR3 is TGTACCAGCAGTAGTCGAGGTACAGGAGAGACCCAGTACTTC. It yields the protein CTSSSRGTGETQYF.

The chain carries TRBV11-2 and TRBJ2-5; TRBD1 might be the D (6 bases). Germline V lookup: CDR1 SGHAT, CDR2 FQNNGV. This CDR3 spans 15 amino acids. Trimming shortened V by 8 bases and J by 5 bases, and 21 bases separated the two germline ends. The CDR3 sequence is CASGTPGHGRETQYF. For the CDR3, the DNA is TGTGCCAGCGGAACTCCGGGACATGGTCGGGAGACCCAGTACTTC.

The chain links TRBV7-9 to TRBJ2-1, with D tentatively TRBD1 (5 bases). CDR1 is SEHNR, CDR2 FQNEAQ, per germline (reference sequence). The CDR3 length is 15 residues. Trimming left V 9 bases short and J 5 bases short, with 20 bases between. Here the CDR3 reads CARSDSFSGNNEQFF. In DNA form, the CDR3 reads TGTGCCAGGAGTGACAGTTTTTCCGGAAACAATGAGCAGTTCTTC.

Details on this clonotype: Lacking the conserved final phenylalanine or tryptophan, this CDR3 likely reflects a read error. This chain joins TRBV11-2 and TRBJ2-5; D tentatively reads TRBD1 or TRBD2 (5 bases each). CDR3 length: 18 amino acids. CDR1 is SGHAT, CDR2 FQNNGV, per germline. The CDR3 loop reads CPSSPSSIQGTGWETQYS. The CDR3 nucleotides are TGTCCCAGCAGCCCTAGCTCAATCCAGGGTACTGGGTGGGAGACCCAGTACTCC.

As to this clonotype: The junction departs from the called germline gene at one end, perhaps through a read error. This sequence joins TRBV6-2 or TRBV6-3 and TRBJ1-5; D possibly corresponds to TRBD1 (5 bases). This CDR3 is built from 15 residues. Germline loops: CDR1 MNHEY, CDR2 SVGEGT. The CDR3 here is CVSSDSTQGAQPQHF. CDR3 in DNA: TGTGTCAGCAGTGATTCTACTCAGGGAGCTCAGCCCCAGCATTTT.

Regarding this clonotype: It is likely a read error, because the conserved phenylalanine at the end of the CDR3 is missing. The gene calls are TRBV7-3 and TRBJ2-2; TRBD1 matches 8 bases. This CDR3 contains 13 residues. With V trimmed by 5 bases and J by 7 bases, 3 bases remained unmatched. Germline V gene sequence: CDR1 SGHTA, CDR2 FQGTGA. CDR3 region: CASSRTGNGELFL. In nucleotides, the CDR3 is TGTGCCAGCAGCCGGACAGGGAACGGGGAGCTGTTTCTT.

This clonotype was found a few times. The chain is built from TRBV6-1 and TRBJ2-5; maybe TRBD1 (6 bases). Germline V gene sequence: CDR1 MNHNS, CDR2 SASEGT. The CDR3 length is 19 residues. Trimming took 11 bases from V and 2 from J, leaving 33 bases between them. CDR3 in amino acids: CAYSEGWSGRPTGQETQYF. The DNA for the CDR3 is TGTGCCTACAGTGAAGGGTGGAGTGGCCGCCCGACAGGACAAGAGACCCAGTACTTC.

CDR3 in DNA: TGTGTCATCAGCTCTCCCGGGACTAGCGGGTCCAAAAACATTCAGTACTTC. The encoded protein is CVISSPGTSGSKNIQYF. The V call is TRBV11-1, the J call TRBJ2-4; 12 nucleotides match TRBD2. The germline V gene encodes CDR1 SGHAT and CDR2 FQDESV (reference sequence). The CDR3 has 17 amino acids.

This clonotype was observed a handful of times. One end of the junction is discordant with germline, which a read error may explain. The rearrangement joins TRBV5-6 to TRBJ2-1, with 7 bases that match TRBD2. The CDR3 runs to 17 residues. Germline lookup yields CDR1 SGHDT and CDR2 YYEEEE. CDR3 protein: CASSSNLQRRGYNEQFF. CDR3 nucleotide sequence: TGTGCCAGCAGCTCGAACCTACAGAGGCGGGGGTACAATGAACAGTTCTTC.

About this clonotype itself: An end of the junction differs from the germline gene, which may be a read error. The chain carries TRBV11-1 and TRBJ2-2; D unresolved. Looked up from germline, CDR1 is SGHAT and CDR2 is FQDESV (reference sequence). The CDR3 spans 14 residues. The CDR3 loop reads CVSSLWPNIGELFF. CDR3 nucleotide sequence: TGTGTCAGCAGCTTATGGCCAAACATCGGGGAGCTGTTTTTT.

Written as DNA, the CDR3 is TGTGCCAGTAGTAACCGACCCGCGGGTGGCGGGGAGCTGTTTTTT. Amino acid sequence: CASSNRPAGGGELFF. V usage is TRBV19 and J usage is TRBJ2-2; TRBD2 is a possible D gene (5 bases). Germline assignment: CDR1 LNHDA and CDR2 SQIVND (reference sequence). The CDR3 consists of 15 residues. Trimming took off 4 bases at V and 7 bases at J, with 16 bases between the two ends.

About this clonotype: Since no conserved phenylalanine or tryptophan closes the CDR3, a read error is the likely cause. This sequence joins TRBV11-1 and TRBJ2-7, with unresolved D. This CDR3 region has 13 residues. The germline V gene encodes CDR1 SGHAT and CDR2 FQDESV (reference sequence). CDR3 loop: CACSGKRSYEQYY. DNA for the CDR3: TGTGCCTGCAGTGGGAAGCGATCCTACGAGCAGTACTAC.

Remarks on this clonotype: A much bigger clone sits one base away, suggesting this may be a read error. CDR3 DNA: TGCAGTACTAGAGATTGGTCGACCAATGAGCAGTTCTTC. It encodes CSTRDWSTNEQFF. J is TRBJ2-1 and V is TRBV20-1; the D gene is possibly TRBD2 (5 bases). Per the germline V gene, CDR1 is DFQATT and CDR2 is SNEGSKA (reference sequence). CDR3 length equals 13 residues.

About this clonotype itself: The conserved final phenylalanine or tryptophan is absent from the CDR3, which likely points to a read error. The rearrangement uses TRBV29-1 and TRBJ1-5; D remains ambiguous. Germline V gene data show CDR1 as SQVTM and CDR2 as ANQGSEA. The CDR3 runs to 13 residues. The CDR3: CSVVWQNNQTQHL. The CDR3 coding sequence is TGCAGCGTTGTCTGGCAGAACAATCAGACCCAGCATCTT.

Remarks on this clonotype: The germline gene is not matched at one end of the junction; a read error may be the cause. The chain has TRBV7-3 and TRBJ2-1; 8 nucleotides agree with TRBD1. Germline assignment: CDR1 SGHTA and CDR2 FQGTGA. This CDR3 is built from 13 residues. CDR3 protein: CANSLEQGVGQFF. For the CDR3, the DNA is TGTGCCAACAGCTTAGAACAGGGGGTCGGGCAGTTCTTC.

Only a few counts were recorded for this clonotype. The gene calls are TRBV4-2 and TRBJ2-7, with 10 positions matching TRBD2. The germline V gene encodes CDR1 LGHNA and CDR2 YNFKEQ. V lost 2 bases and J lost 1; bases outside the gene matches: 5. The CDR3 contains 16 residues. CDR3 sequence reads: CASSQRTSGLSYEQYF. The CDR3 DNA reads TGTGCCAGCAGCCAACGGACTAGCGGCCTATCCTACGAGCAGTACTTC.

A remark on this clonotype: At one of its ends the junction is not consistent with the germline gene, which may arise from a read error. V usage is TRBV30 and J usage is TRBJ1-1; D is unclear. Germline CDR1 GTSNPN, CDR2 SVGIG (reference sequence). This CDR3 spans 12 amino acids. The CDR3 coding sequence is TGTGCCTGGAAGGCCGCTAACACTGAAGCTTCCTTT. This gives the protein CAWKAANTEASF.